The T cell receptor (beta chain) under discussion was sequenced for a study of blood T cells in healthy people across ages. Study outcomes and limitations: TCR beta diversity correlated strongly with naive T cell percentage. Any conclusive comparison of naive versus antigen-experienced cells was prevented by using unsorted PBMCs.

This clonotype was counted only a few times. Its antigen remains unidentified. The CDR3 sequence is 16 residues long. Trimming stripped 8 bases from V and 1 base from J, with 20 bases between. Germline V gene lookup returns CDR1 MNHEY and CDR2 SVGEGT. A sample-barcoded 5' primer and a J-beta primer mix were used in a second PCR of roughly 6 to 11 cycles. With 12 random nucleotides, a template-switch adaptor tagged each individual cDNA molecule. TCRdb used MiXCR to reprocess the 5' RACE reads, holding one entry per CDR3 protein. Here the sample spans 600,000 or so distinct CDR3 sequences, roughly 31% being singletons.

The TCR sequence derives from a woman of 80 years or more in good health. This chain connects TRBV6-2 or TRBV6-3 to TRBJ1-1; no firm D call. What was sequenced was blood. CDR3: CASVPTLRGQNTEAFF. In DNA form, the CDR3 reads TGTGCCAGCGTCCCGACCTTAAGAGGGCAGAACACTGAAGCTTTCTTT.